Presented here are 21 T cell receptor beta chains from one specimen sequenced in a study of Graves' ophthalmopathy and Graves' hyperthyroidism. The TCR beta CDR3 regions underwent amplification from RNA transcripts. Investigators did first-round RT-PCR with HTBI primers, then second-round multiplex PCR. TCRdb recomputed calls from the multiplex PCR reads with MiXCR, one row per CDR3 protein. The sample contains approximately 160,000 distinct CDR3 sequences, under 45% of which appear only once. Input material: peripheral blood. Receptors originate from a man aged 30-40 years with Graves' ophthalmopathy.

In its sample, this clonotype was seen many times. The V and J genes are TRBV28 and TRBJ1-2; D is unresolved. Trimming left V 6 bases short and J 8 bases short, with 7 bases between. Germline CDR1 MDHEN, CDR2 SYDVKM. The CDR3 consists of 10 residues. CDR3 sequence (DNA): TGTGCCAGCAGGAGTGGGGGCTACACCTTC. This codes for CASRSGGYTF.

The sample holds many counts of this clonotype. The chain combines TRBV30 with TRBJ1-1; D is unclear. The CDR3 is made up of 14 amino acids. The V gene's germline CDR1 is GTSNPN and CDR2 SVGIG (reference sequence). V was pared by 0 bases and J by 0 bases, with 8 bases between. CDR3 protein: CAWSVPVMNTEAFF. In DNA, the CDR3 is TGTGCCTGGAGTGTACCAGTTATGAACACTGAAGCTTTCTTT.

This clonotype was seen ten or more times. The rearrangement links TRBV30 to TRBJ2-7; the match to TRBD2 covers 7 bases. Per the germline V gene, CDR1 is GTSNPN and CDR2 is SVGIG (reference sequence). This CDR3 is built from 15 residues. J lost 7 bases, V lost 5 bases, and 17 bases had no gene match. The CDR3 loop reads CAWDSTAGASGEQYF. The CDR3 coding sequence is TGTGCCTGGGACTCCACGGCGGGAGCCTCGGGGGAGCAGTACTTC.

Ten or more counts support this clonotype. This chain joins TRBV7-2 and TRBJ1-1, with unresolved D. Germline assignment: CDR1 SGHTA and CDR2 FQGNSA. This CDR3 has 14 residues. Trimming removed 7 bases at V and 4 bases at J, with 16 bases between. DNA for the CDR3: TGTGCCAGCACCCTCTCCCCTTTTGTCACTGAAGCTTTCTTT. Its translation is CASTLSPFVTEAFF.

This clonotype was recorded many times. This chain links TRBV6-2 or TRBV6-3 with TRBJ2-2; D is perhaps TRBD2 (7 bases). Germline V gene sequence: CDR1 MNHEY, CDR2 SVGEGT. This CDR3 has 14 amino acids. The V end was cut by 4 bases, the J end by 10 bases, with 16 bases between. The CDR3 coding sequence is TGTGCCAGCAGTTTCTCAAGGGGGGGCGCGGAGCTGTTTTTT. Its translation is CASSFSRGGAELFF.

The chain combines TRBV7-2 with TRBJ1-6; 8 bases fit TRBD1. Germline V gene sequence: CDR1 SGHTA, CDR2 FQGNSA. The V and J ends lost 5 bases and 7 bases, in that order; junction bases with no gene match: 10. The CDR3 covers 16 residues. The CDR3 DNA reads TGTGCCAGCAGCCACACGTCCAGGGGGCTAAATTCACCCCTCCACTTT. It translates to CASSHTSRGLNSPLHF.

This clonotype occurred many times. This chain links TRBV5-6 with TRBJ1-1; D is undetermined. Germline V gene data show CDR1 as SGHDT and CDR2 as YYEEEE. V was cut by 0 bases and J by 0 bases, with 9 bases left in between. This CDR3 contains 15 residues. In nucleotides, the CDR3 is TGTGCCAGCAGCTTGGTTGCACAGTTGAACACTGAAGCTTTCTTT. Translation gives CASSLVAQLNTEAFF.

CDR3 nucleotide sequence: TGTGCCAGCAGCGTAAGCGGGAGGGCGTACTACGAGCAGTACTTC. Protein product: CASSVSGRAYYEQYF. This rearrangement joins TRBV7-2 to TRBJ2-7, with 10 nucleotides matching TRBD2. The junction had 7 bases not matched to a gene; V was cut back by 5 bases and J by 3 bases. This CDR3 is 15 amino acids long. Germline assignment: CDR1 SGHTA and CDR2 FQGNSA.

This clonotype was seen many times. The CDR3 spells CAISEPGTSGPYEQYF. CDR3 bases: TGTGCCATCAGTGAGCCGGGGACTAGCGGGCCCTACGAGCAGTACTTC. The genes are TRBV10-3 and TRBJ2-7; 12 bases map to TRBD2. From germline, CDR1 is ENHRY and CDR2 SYGVKD. CDR3 length: 16 residues. With 2 bases clipped from V and 2 bases from J, the junction kept 4 bases outside the gene matches.

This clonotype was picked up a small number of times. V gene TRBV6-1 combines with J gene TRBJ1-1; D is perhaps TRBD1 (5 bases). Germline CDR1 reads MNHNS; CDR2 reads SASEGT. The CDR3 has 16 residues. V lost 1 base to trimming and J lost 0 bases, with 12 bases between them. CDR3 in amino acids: CASSEVLGELNTEAFF. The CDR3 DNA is TGTGCCAGCAGTGAAGTTTTAGGGGAGCTGAACACTGAAGCTTTCTTT.

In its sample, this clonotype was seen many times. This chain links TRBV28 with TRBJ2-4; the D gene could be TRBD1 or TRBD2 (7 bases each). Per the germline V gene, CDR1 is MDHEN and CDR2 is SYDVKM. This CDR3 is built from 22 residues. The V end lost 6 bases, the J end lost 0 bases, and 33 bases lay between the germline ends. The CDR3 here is CASSDSLQTGLKSGAAKNIQYF. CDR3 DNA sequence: TGTGCCAGCAGCGATTCCCTTCAGACAGGGCTTAAAAGCGGGGCAGCCAAAAACATTCAGTACTTC.

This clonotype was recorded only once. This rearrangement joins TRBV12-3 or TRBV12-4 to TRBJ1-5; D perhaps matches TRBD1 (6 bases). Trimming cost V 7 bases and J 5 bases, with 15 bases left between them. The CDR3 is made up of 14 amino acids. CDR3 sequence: CASTQGLADQPQHF. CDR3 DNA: TGTGCCAGCACACAGGGTCTGGCGGATCAGCCCCAGCATTTT.

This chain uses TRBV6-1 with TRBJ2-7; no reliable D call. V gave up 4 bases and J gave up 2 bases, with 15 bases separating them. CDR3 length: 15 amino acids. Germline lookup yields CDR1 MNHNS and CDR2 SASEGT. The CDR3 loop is CASSAPPGATYEQYF. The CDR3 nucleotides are TGTGCCAGCAGTGCTCCCCCGGGCGCGACCTACGAGCAGTACTTC.

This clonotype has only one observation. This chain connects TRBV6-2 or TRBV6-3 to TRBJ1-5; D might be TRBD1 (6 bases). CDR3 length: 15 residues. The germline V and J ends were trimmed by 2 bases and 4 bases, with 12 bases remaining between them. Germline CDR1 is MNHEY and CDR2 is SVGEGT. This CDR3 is CASSYRQGRNQPQHF. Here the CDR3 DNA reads TGTGCCAGCAGTTACCGGCAGGGGCGGAATCAGCCCCAGCATTTT.

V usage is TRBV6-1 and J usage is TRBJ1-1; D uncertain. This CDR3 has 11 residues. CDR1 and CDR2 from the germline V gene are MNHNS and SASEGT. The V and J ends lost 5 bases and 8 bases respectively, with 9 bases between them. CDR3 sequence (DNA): TGTGCCAGCAGTCCTTCCCAGGAAGCTTTCTTT. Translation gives CASSPSQEAFF.

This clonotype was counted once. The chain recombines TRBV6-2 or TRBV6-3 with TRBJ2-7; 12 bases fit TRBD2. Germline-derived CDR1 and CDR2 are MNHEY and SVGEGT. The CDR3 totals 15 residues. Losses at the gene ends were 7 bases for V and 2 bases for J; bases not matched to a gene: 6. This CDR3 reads CASNLAGGVTYEQYF. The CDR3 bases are TGTGCCAGCAACCTAGCGGGAGGGGTGACCTACGAGCAGTACTTC.

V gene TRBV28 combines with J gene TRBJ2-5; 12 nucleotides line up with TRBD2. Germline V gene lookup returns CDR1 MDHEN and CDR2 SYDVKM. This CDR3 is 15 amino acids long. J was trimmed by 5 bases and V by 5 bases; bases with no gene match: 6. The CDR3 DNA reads TGTGCCAGCAGTCGACTAGCGGGAGACATGGAGACCCAGTACTTC. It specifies CASSRLAGDMETQYF.

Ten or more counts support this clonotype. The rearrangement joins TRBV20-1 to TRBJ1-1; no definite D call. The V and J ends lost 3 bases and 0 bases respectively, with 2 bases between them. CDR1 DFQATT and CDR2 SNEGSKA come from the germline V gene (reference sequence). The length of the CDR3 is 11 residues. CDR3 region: CSARLNTEAFF. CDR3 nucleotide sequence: TGCAGTGCTAGGCTGAACACTGAAGCTTTCTTT.

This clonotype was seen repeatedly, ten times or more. Here the CDR3 DNA reads TGTGCCAGCAGTTTGAGGTACGAGCAGTACTTC. Translating it yields CASSLRYEQYF. This chain links TRBV28 with TRBJ2-7; D ambiguous. This CDR3 spans 11 amino acids. Per germline, CDR1 MDHEN and CDR2 SYDVKM. Trimming left V 3 bases short and J 4 bases short, with 4 bases between.

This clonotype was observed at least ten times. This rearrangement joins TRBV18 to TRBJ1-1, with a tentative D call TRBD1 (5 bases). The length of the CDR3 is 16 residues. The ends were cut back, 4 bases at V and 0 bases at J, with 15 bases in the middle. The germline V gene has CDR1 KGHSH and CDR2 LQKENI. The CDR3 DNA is TGTGCCAGCTCACGGGACGGTACATTCATGAACACTGAAGCTTTCTTT. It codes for CASSRDGTFMNTEAFF.

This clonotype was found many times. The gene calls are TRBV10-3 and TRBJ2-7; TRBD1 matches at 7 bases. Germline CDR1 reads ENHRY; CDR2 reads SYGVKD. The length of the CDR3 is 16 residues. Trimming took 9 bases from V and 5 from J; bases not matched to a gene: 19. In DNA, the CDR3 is TGTGCCATACTACCTACAGGGGATTTAGGGATTAACGAGCAGTACTTC. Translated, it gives CAILPTGDLGINEQYF.